A selection of T cell receptor beta chains follows, all from one sample in a study of cytomegalovirus exposure and HLA in healthy donors. This table comes from immunoSEQ multiplex PCR, and its TCRdb copy is limited to in-frame clones, with some not included. The sample contains under 200,000 clones, 87% of which appear only once. Sequencing was carried out using PBMCs. Every receptor here comes from a woman aged 25 to 39 in good health and CMV-seronegative. Each CDR3 is given with its conserved first and last residue. The order of the fields is V gene, J gene, clone size, D gene, CDR3 DNA, CDR3 protein. The D gene is left open where the match is weak. Clone size is shown for a subset of rows, as once, few, many or a class of expanded clone.

v_gene: TRBV18
j_gene: TRBJ2-7
abundance: -
d_gene: -
CDR3nt: TGTGCCAGCTCAAACCCCACAGACCCCTCCTACGAGCAGTACTTC
CDR3aa: CASSNPTDPSYEQYF

v_gene: TRBV6-1
j_gene: TRBJ1-1
abundance: -
d_gene: -
CDR3nt: TGTGCCAGCAGTGAAGCGCTTTACAGGCAGAACACTGAAGCTTTCTTT
CDR3aa: CASSEALYRQNTEAFF

v_gene: TRBV21-1
j_gene: TRBJ1-1
abundance: -
d_gene: -
CDR3nt: TGTGCCAGCAGGCGACTGCTGAACACTGAAGCTTTCTTT
CDR3aa: CASRRLLNTEAFF

v_gene: TRBV11-2
j_gene: TRBJ2-1
abundance: -
d_gene: TRBD2
CDR3nt: TGTGCCAGCAGCCAGCGACTAGCGGGAGTGAGCTCCTACAATGAGCAGTTCTTC
CDR3aa: CASSQRLAGVSSYNEQFF

v_gene: TRBV20-1
j_gene: TRBJ2-7
abundance: -
d_gene: -
CDR3nt: TGCAGTGCCGCAAAATCGGGGGAGCAGTACTTC
CDR3aa: CSAAKSGEQYF

v_gene: TRBV5-1
j_gene: TRBJ2-3
abundance: -
d_gene: TRBD1
CDR3nt: TGCGCCAGCAGCGGGGGACGACAGGGGGCCACAGATACGCAGTATTTT
CDR3aa: CASSGGRQGATDTQYF

v_gene: TRBV6-1
j_gene: TRBJ1-3
abundance: -
d_gene: -
CDR3nt: TGTGCCAGCAGTGAAGCCGTCGGGAGAGGTTATTCGATAGGAAACACCATATATTTT
CDR3aa: CASSEAVGRGYSIGNTIYF

v_gene: TRBV29-1
j_gene: TRBJ2-7
abundance: -
d_gene: -
CDR3nt: TGCAGCGTTGAGGTGACAGGCCAACCCTACGAGCAGTACTTC
CDR3aa: CSVEVTGQPYEQYF

v_gene: TRBV6-1
j_gene: TRBJ2-7
abundance: -
d_gene: -
CDR3nt: TGTGCCAGCAGTGACCTCCCTAGCAGCTACGAGCAGTACTTC
CDR3aa: CASSDLPSSYEQYF

v_gene: TRBV9
j_gene: TRBJ2-7
abundance: -
d_gene: TRBD2
CDR3nt: TGTGCCAGCAGCACTCGACTAGCGGGGCCCTACGAGCAGTACTTC
CDR3aa: CASSTRLAGPYEQYF

v_gene: TRBV27
j_gene: TRBJ1-5
abundance: -
d_gene: -
CDR3nt: TGTGCCAGCAGTACCGGGTCCCGGCCCCAGCATTTT
CDR3aa: CASSTGSRPQHF

v_gene: TRBV7-2
j_gene: TRBJ1-5
abundance: -
d_gene: -
CDR3nt: TGTGCCAGCACGGACACCCTCTATAGCAATCAGCCCCAGCATTTT
CDR3aa: CASTDTLYSNQPQHF

v_gene: TRBV6-1
j_gene: TRBJ2-3
abundance: -
d_gene: -
CDR3nt: TGTGCCAGCACCCCATACTCGATCAATACGCAGTATTTT
CDR3aa: CASTPYSINTQYF

v_gene: TRBV7-8
j_gene: TRBJ1-1
abundance: -
d_gene: -
CDR3nt: TGTGCCAGCAGCCGGGTGAACACTGAAGCTTTCTTT
CDR3aa: CASSRVNTEAFF

v_gene: TRBV27
j_gene: TRBJ2-1
abundance: -
d_gene: TRBD1
CDR3nt: TGTGCCAGCAGTAACCGGTTCCGGACAGGGGTCGAGGGGGGGGTGATATATGAGCAGTTCTTC
CDR3aa: CASSNRFRTGVEGGVIYEQFF

v_gene: TRBV6-5
j_gene: TRBJ1-5
abundance: -
d_gene: -
CDR3nt: TGTGCCGGCAGTTACGGGGCAGGGAATCAGCCCCAGCATTTT
CDR3aa: CAGSYGAGNQPQHF

v_gene: TRBV18
j_gene: TRBJ1-5
abundance: few
d_gene: -
CDR3nt: TGTGCCAGCTCCCAACAGGGTAAGAGTCAGCCCCAGCATTTT
CDR3aa: CASSQQGKSQPQHF

v_gene: TRBV2
j_gene: TRBJ1-2
abundance: -
d_gene: TRBD1
CDR3nt: TGTGCCAGCAGTGATCGGCAGGGGGCTATTCATGGCTACACCTTC
CDR3aa: CASSDRQGAIHGYTF

v_gene: TRBV30
j_gene: TRBJ2-7
abundance: -
d_gene: -
CDR3nt: TGTGCCTGGAGTGTACTAGTTAGTCGGGAGCAGTACTTC
CDR3aa: CAWSVLVSREQYF

v_gene: TRBV2
j_gene: TRBJ2-3
abundance: -
d_gene: -
CDR3nt: TGTGCCAGCAGCGGTTTTGTGACAACCGGATCAGATACGCAGTATTTT
CDR3aa: CASSGFVTTGSDTQYF

v_gene: TRBV10-1
j_gene: TRBJ2-1
abundance: -
d_gene: -
CDR3nt: TGCGCCAGCAGTGCGGGACCGCGGGAAGAGCAGTTCTTC
CDR3aa: CASSAGPREEQFF

v_gene: TRBV5-1
j_gene: TRBJ1-1
abundance: -
d_gene: TRBD1
CDR3nt: TGCGCCAGCAGCCTTCTTGAGACAGGGGGCGGGAACACTGAAGCTTTCTTT
CDR3aa: CASSLLETGGGNTEAFF

v_gene: TRBV7-2
j_gene: TRBJ1-5
abundance: -
d_gene: -
CDR3nt: TGTGCCAGCAGCCCAATAGACAGGCGACCGAATCAGCCCCAGCATTTT
CDR3aa: CASSPIDRRPNQPQHF

v_gene: TRBV7-2
j_gene: TRBJ2-7
abundance: -
d_gene: -
CDR3nt: TGTGCCAGCAGCTTCGGCGGGGCTTACTACGAGCAGTACTTC
CDR3aa: CASSFGGAYYEQYF